A selection of T cell receptor beta chains follows, all from one sample in a study of shared clonotypes between healthy human individuals. Libraries were prepared by immunoSEQ multiplex PCR; TCRdb keeps only in-frame clonotypes and omits some of them. The table includes some 2,000,000 clones, approximately 94% detected once. The sample consisted of naive CD8+ T cells sorted from blood. All receptors come from a man aged 18 to 30 in good health. Both conserved end residues are part of each CDR3. The D gene is left open where the match is weak. Size is stated for part of the rows, as once, few or many counts, or as a class when the clone is expanded.

V	size	D	J	length	DNA	CDR3
TRBV2	NA	NA	TRBJ2-3	13	TGTGCCAGCAGTGAGGGAGGAGCGGATACGCAGTATTTT	CASSEGGADTQYF
TRBV27	NA	NA	TRBJ2-5	13	TGTGCCAGCAGTTTTATCGACAAAGAGACCCAGTACTTC	CASSFIDKETQYF
TRBV28	NA	TRBD1	TRBJ2-7	16	TGTGCCAGCAGTTTCCGACGACAGGGCTTCTCCTACGAGCAGTACTTC	CASSFRRQGFSYEQYF
TRBV7-9	NA	NA	TRBJ1-1	14	TGTGCCAGCAGCTTGAATACAGAGAACACTGAAGCTTTCTTT	CASSLNTENTEAFF
TRBV9	NA	NA	TRBJ2-1	16	TGTGCCAGCAGCGTAGGAATGGGGCAGAAATACAATGAGCAGTTCTTC	CASSVGMGQKYNEQFF
TRBV27	NA	TRBD2	TRBJ2-1	16	TGTGCCAGCAGTTCGCGGACTAGCGGGAGGCCATATGAGCAGTTCTTC	CASSSRTSGRPYEQFF
TRBV27	NA	NA	TRBJ1-2	14	TGTGCCAGCAGACGGACACTAACGAGCTATGGCTACACCTTC	CASRRTLTSYGYTF
TRBV7-9	few	NA	TRBJ1-1	15	TGTGCCAGCAGCTTAGCACAGGGAAGGAACACTGAAGCTTTCTTT	CASSLAQGRNTEAFF
TRBV13	NA	NA	TRBJ2-7	15	TGTGCCAGCAGCCCGGCCGGGACGTACCCCCTCGAGCAGTACTTC	CASSPAGTYPLEQYF
TRBV7-9	NA	NA	TRBJ1-1	14	TGTGCCAGCAGCTTAGGGGGGAGCGGCACTGAAGCTTTCTTT	CASSLGGSGTEAFF
TRBV15	NA	NA	TRBJ1-1	14	TGTGCCACCAGCCACGGGCACCTCAACACTGAAGCTTTCTTT	CATSHGHLNTEAFF
TRBV6-1	NA	TRBD1	TRBJ2-7	15	TGTGCCAGCAGTGAAGAGCCAGGGGGCGCGTACGAGCAGTACTTC	CASSEEPGGAYEQYF
TRBV7-6	NA	TRBD2	TRBJ2-7	15	TGTGCCAGCAGCCCGGGACTAGCGGAACCTTACGAGCAGTACTTC	CASSPGLAEPYEQYF